A single sample gave rise to the 24 T cell receptor beta chains below, sequenced in a study of T cell responses to AZD1222 COVID-19 vaccine. Method: immunoSEQ multiplex PCR; TCRdb's copy keeps in-frame clones and lacks some. The data contain about 97,000 clones, 85% to 90% of them singletons. The sample in question was peripheral blood, obtained on day 0 of AZD1222 vaccination. Every receptor here comes from an adult in good health.

The chain combines TRBV5-1 with TRBJ2-2; D gene uncertain. Germline V gene sequence: CDR1 SGHRS, CDR2 YFSETQ. There are 14 residues in the CDR3. V lost 0 bases, J lost 6 bases, and 9 bases lay in between. The CDR3 DNA sequence: TGCGCCAGCAGCTTGGTAGGGTATCCCGGGGAGCTGTTTTTT. Translated: CASSLVGYPGELFF.

This clone was recorded once. The gene calls are TRBV27 and TRBJ2-5; 10 bases are a match to TRBD1. This CDR3 spans 16 amino acids. CDR1 is MNHEY and CDR2 is SMNVEV in the germline V gene (reference sequence). The V and J ends lost 5 bases and 0 bases, in that order; junction bases with no gene match: 6. The CDR3 nucleotides are TGTGCCAGCAGTCCGGGACAGGGGTATTACCAAGAGACCCAGTACTTC. Encoded protein: CASSPGQGYYQETQYF.

This clone was seen just once. This chain links TRBV19 with TRBJ1-1; possible D gene TRBD1, 5 bases. This CDR3 has 15 residues. The V end was cut by 6 bases, the J end by 3 bases, with 17 bases between. Per germline, CDR1 LNHDA and CDR2 SQIVND (reference sequence). The CDR3 sequence: CASSAPGRGDTEAFF. CDR3 sequence (DNA): TGTGCCAGTAGCGCCCCCGGGAGGGGAGACACTGAAGCTTTCTTT.

V and J are TRBV21-1 and TRBJ1-3. TRBV21-1 is deemed a pseudogene. CDR3 length equals 13 residues. Here the CDR3 reads CASSRTPWHTIYF. In DNA, the CDR3 is TGTGCCAGCAGTAGGACTCCCTGGCACACCATATATTTT.

This CDR3 is CASSQGLRGAFF. The DNA for the CDR3 is TGTGCCAGCAGCCAAGGTCTCAGGGGAGCTTTCTTT. The chain recombines TRBV14 with TRBJ1-1; perhaps TRBD1 as D (6 bases). V was cut by 1 base and J by 10 bases, with 10 bases left in between. Germline CDR1 and CDR2: SGHDN and FVKESK. This CDR3 is built from 12 residues.

CDR3 nucleotide sequence: TGCAGTGCGAGACAAGGTGAAAAACTGTTTTTT. Encoded protein: CSARQGEKLFF. The chain has TRBV20-1 and TRBJ1-4, with no clear D. The CDR3 is made up of 11 amino acids. The V end lost 6 bases, the J end lost 7 bases, and 9 bases lay between the germline ends. The germline V gene encodes CDR1 DFQATT and CDR2 SNEGSKA (reference sequence).

The chain recombines TRBV9 with TRBJ1-1, with 8 bases aligning to TRBD1. This CDR3 comprises 15 residues. CDR1 is SGDLS, CDR2 YYNGEE, per germline. V was pared by 0 bases and J by 2 bases, with 3 bases of the junction left unmatched. The CDR3 region has the DNA TGTGCCAGCAGCGTAGAGACAGGGGTAAACACTGAAGCTTTCTTT. Translated, it gives CASSVETGVNTEAFF.

The rearrangement joins TRBV5-1 to TRBJ2-7, with 10 nucleotides matching TRBD2. CDR1 and CDR2 from the germline V gene are SGHRS and YFSETQ. The CDR3 is made up of 15 amino acids. V was clipped by 4 bases and J by 3 bases; unmatched bases: 7. CDR3 sequence: CASSKDTSGNYEQYF. The CDR3 nucleotides read TGCGCCAGCAGCAAGGACACTAGCGGGAACTACGAGCAGTACTTC.

The chain employs TRBV2 and TRBJ2-1; 8 bases align to TRBD1. Germline V lookup: CDR1 SNHLY, CDR2 FYNNEI. The length of the CDR3 is 20 residues. V was clipped by 5 bases and J by 0 bases; unmatched bases: 18. The CDR3 loop is CASSHGTGTGKKSSYNEQFF. The CDR3, as DNA: TGTGCCAGCAGTCACGGAACCGGGACAGGAAAAAAAAGCTCCTACAATGAGCAGTTCTTC.

The chain has TRBV19 and TRBJ2-7; perhaps TRBD2 as D (5 bases). The CDR3 totals 13 residues. Trimming cost V 7 bases and J 0 bases, with 10 bases left between them. Germline V CDR1 and CDR2: LNHDA, SQIVND (reference sequence). The CDR3 loop is CASMGGSSYEQYF. The CDR3 DNA follows: TGTGCCAGTATGGGTGGGAGCTCCTACGAGCAGTACTTC. Full variable domain (rest looked up from reference TRBV19 and TRBJ2-7): DGGITQSPKYLFRKEGQNVTLSCEQNLNHDAMYWYRQDPGQGLRLIYYSQIVNDFQKGDIAEGYSVSREKKESFPLTVTSAQKNPTAFYLCASMGGSSYEQYFGPGTRLTVT.

This chain joins TRBV13 and TRBJ1-3; unclear D gene. The CDR3 is made up of 13 amino acids. In germline, CDR1 is PRHDT, CDR2 FYEKMQ (reference sequence). V was cut by 2 bases and J by 2 bases, with 4 bases left in between. CDR3 loop: CASSLKAGNTIYF. CDR3 DNA: TGTGCCAGCAGCTTAAAAGCTGGAAACACCATATATTTT.

The chain links TRBV28 to TRBJ2-1; D remains ambiguous. The CDR3 length is 12 residues. V lost 4 bases and J lost 5, with 6 bases in between. The germline gives CDR1 MDHEN, CDR2 SYDVKM. The CDR3, as DNA: TGTGCCAGCAGTTCCCTTAACAATGAGCAGTTCTTC. Its protein is CASSSLNNEQFF.

This chain joins TRBV5-4 and TRBJ2-6; perhaps TRBD1 as D (7 bases). The CDR3 is 15 amino acids. The germline V gene encodes CDR1 SGHNT and CDR2 YYREEE (reference sequence). The V end lost 4 bases, the J end lost 4 bases, and 12 bases lay between the germline ends. CDR3 in amino acids: CASSDREAGANVLTF. In nucleotides, the CDR3 is TGTGCCAGCAGCGACAGGGAGGCAGGGGCCAACGTCCTGACTTTC.

CDR3 loop: CASSIAPWRGRSEAFF. The CDR3 DNA reads TGTGCCAGTAGTATAGCCCCGTGGAGGGGGCGAAGTGAAGCTTTCTTT. J is TRBJ1-1 and V is TRBV19; 7 nucleotides match TRBD1. J lost 7 bases, V lost 1 base, and 12 bases had no gene match. The CDR3 extends over 16 amino acids. Germline loops: CDR1 LNHDA, CDR2 SQIVND (reference sequence).

The V and J genes are TRBV5-1 and TRBJ2-3; 12 nucleotides match TRBD2. The germline CDR1 and CDR2 sequences are SGHRS and YFSETQ. The CDR3 is 14 residues long. Trimming cost V 10 bases and J 2 bases; bases outside gene matches: 5. The CDR3 DNA reads TGCGCCCCCGGACTAGCGGGATACACAGATACGCAGTATTTT. It yields the protein CAPGLAGYTDTQYF.

This sequence joins TRBV24-1 and TRBJ2-1; 7 bases are shared with TRBD1. Per germline, CDR1 KGHDR and CDR2 SFDVKD. Losses at the gene ends were 4 bases for V and 8 bases for J; bases not matched to a gene: 10. This CDR3 region has 15 residues. The CDR3 reads CATSDPTDREHEQFF. The CDR3 DNA follows: TGTGCCACCAGTGACCCCACCGACAGGGAACATGAGCAGTTCTTC.

The rearrangement uses TRBV5-1 and TRBJ1-4; possible D gene TRBD1, 6 bases. Germline values: CDR1 SGHRS, CDR2 YFSETQ. The CDR3 spans 15 residues. V dropped 4 bases and J dropped 0 bases, with 10 bases sitting between them. DNA of the CDR3: TGCGCCAGCAGCCCGACAGGCGCAACTAATGAAAAACTGTTTTTT. Protein sequence: CASSPTGATNEKLFF.

The rearrangement joins TRBV7-2 to TRBJ1-1, with a weak D call TRBD1 (5 bases). The V and J ends lost 1 base and 3 bases respectively, with 12 bases between them. The CDR3 has 15 residues. Germline CDR1 reads SGHTA; CDR2 reads FQGNSA. The CDR3 loop is CASSLEGFPDTEAFF. The CDR3 nucleotides read TGTGCCAGCAGCTTAGAGGGGTTTCCGGACACTGAAGCTTTCTTT.

The rearrangement uses TRBV5-1 and TRBJ2-7; 7 bases line up with TRBD2. This CDR3 is 15 amino acids long. The V gene end was trimmed by 2 bases and the J gene end by 2 bases; junction bases not matched to a gene: 7. The germline V gene has CDR1 SGHRS and CDR2 YFSETQ. The CDR3 nucleotides read TGCGCCAGCAGCTTCGGCGGGAGTACGGCCTACGAGCAGTACTTC. This codes for CASSFGGSTAYEQYF.

The V gene is TRBV18, the J gene TRBJ2-5; tentatively, D is TRBD1 or TRBD2 (5 bases each). Germline CDR1 reads KGHSH; CDR2 reads LQKENI. The germline V and J ends were trimmed by 1 base and 9 bases, with 15 bases remaining between them. This CDR3 has 14 amino acids. The CDR3 loop is CASSPQGREEAQYF. The CDR3 DNA is TGTGCCAGCTCACCACAGGGACGTGAAGAAGCCCAGTACTTC.

The rearrangement links TRBV7-9 to TRBJ2-5; D may be TRBD2 (5 bases). The V and J ends lost 4 bases and 7 bases respectively, with 10 bases between them. Germline lookup yields CDR1 SEHNR and CDR2 FQNEAQ (reference sequence). This CDR3 is 12 amino acids long. CDR3 bases: TGTGCCAGCAGCTCCGGGGAACGGACCCAGTACTTC. Protein sequence: CASSSGERTQYF.

This chain uses TRBV27 with TRBJ1-5; D is ambiguous. Germline loops: CDR1 MNHEY, CDR2 SMNVEV (reference sequence). This CDR3 spans 13 amino acids. V lost 6 bases to trimming and J lost 6 bases, with 12 bases between them. CDR3 DNA: TGTGCCAGCAGCTTAGAGGTCCGTCAGCCCCAGCATTTT. Translated, it gives CASSLEVRQPQHF.

The rearrangement uses TRBV18 and TRBJ2-1; tentatively, D is TRBD2 (6 bases). Germline CDR1 is KGHSH and CDR2 is LQKENI. V lost 3 bases to trimming and J lost 5 bases, with 14 bases between them. The CDR3 length is 15 residues. CDR3 in amino acids: CASSPGSSGNNEQFF. The CDR3 coding sequence is TGTGCCAGCTCACCCGGGAGTAGCGGAAACAATGAGCAGTTCTTC.

This rearrangement joins TRBV10-3 to TRBJ2-7; the D is unclear. The CDR3 runs 12 residues. V was trimmed by 4 bases and J by 0 bases, leaving 4 bases between them. Germline CDR1 is ENHRY and CDR2 is SYGVKD. The CDR3 nucleotides are TGTGCCATCAGTGCAGCCTCCTACGAGCAGTACTTC. It specifies CAISAASYEQYF.